This passage covers 17 T cell receptor beta chains from one sample sequenced in a study of control samples from healthy donors and cancer patients. Using immunoSEQ multiplex PCR, the repertoire was profiled, and TCRdb retains in-frame clones only, with some absent. Of 120,000 to 150,000 clones detected, more than 90% appear once; the ten largest clones hold approximately 10%. The specimen sequenced was blood. These receptors all come from a man under 40 in good health.

Only one count was recorded for this clone. DNA of the CDR3: TGTGCCAGCAGGGGACAGCTCATTAACTATGGCTACACCTTC. Its protein is CASRGQLINYGYTF. The rearrangement joins TRBV6-6 to TRBJ1-2, with 7 bases that match TRBD1. This CDR3 has 14 residues. Unmatched junction bases numbered 5, after V lost 6 bases and J lost 1 base. Per germline, CDR1 MNHNY and CDR2 SVGAGI (reference sequence).

The chain combines TRBV10-3 with TRBJ2-5; TRBD2 agrees at 7 bases. CDR3 length: 19 residues. J was trimmed by 0 bases and V by 0 bases; bases with no gene match: 13. Germline V CDR1 and CDR2: ENHRY, SYGVKD. The CDR3 is CAISESLPLAGGYQETQYF. For the CDR3, the DNA is TGTGCCATCAGTGAGTCCCTACCGTTAGCGGGCGGGTACCAAGAGACCCAGTACTTC.

This chain connects TRBV10-3 to TRBJ1-5, with 9 bases identical to TRBD1. Trimming at V came to 0 bases and at J to 1 base, leaving 16 bases not matched to a gene. Germline values: CDR1 ENHRY, CDR2 SYGVKD. The CDR3 has 21 amino acids. The CDR3 region is CAISESKVDRGFKGSNQPQHF. CDR3 coding DNA: TGTGCCATCAGTGAGTCAAAGGTGGACAGGGGCTTCAAGGGGAGCAATCAGCCCCAGCATTTT.

The chain uses TRBV21-1 and TRBJ2-2. TRBV21-1 is termed a pseudogene. The length of the CDR3 is 24 residues. The CDR3 reads CASSKEGVVLNVIVVYPDTGELFF. As DNA, the CDR3 is TGTGCCAGCAGCAAGGAGGGGGTAGTGCTTAACGTGATTGTGGTTTACCCAGACACCGGGGAGCTGTTTTTT.

This clone appeared a few times. This sequence joins TRBV5-4 and TRBJ2-2, with D perhaps matching TRBD2 (6 bases). Germline V CDR1 and CDR2: SGHNT, YYREEE (reference sequence). The CDR3 has 16 amino acids. The V end lost 1 base, the J end lost 5 bases, and 15 bases lay between the germline ends. The chain's CDR3 is CASSLSRAGGTGELFF. The CDR3 DNA is TGTGCCAGCAGCTTGTCCAGGGCTGGAGGGACCGGGGAGCTGTTTTTT.

This clone was counted once. V usage is TRBV27 and J usage is TRBJ2-3; no clear D gene. This CDR3 is built from 12 residues. Trimming removed 8 bases at V and 0 bases at J, with 6 bases between. From germline, CDR1 is MNHEY and CDR2 SMNVEV (reference sequence). CDR3 amino acids: CASQTSTDTQYF. For the CDR3, the DNA is TGTGCCAGCCAGACTAGCACAGATACGCAGTATTTT.

Written as DNA, the CDR3 is TGTGCCAGCAGTGAAGAGGTAACAGGTACCTCCTACAATGAGCAGTTCTTC. Its protein product is CASSEEVTGTSYNEQFF. The chain couples TRBV6-1 to TRBJ2-1; D is possibly TRBD1 (5 bases). The CDR3 runs to 17 residues. CDR1 and CDR2 from the germline V gene are MNHNS and SASEGT. V was cut by 1 base and J by 0 bases, with 13 bases left in between.

This chain uses TRBV7-2 with TRBJ2-1; 11 bases agree with TRBD2. Germline values: CDR1 SGHTA, CDR2 FQGNSA. The ends lost 4 bases at V and 8 bases at J; junction bases unmatched: 4. This CDR3 has 14 residues. DNA of the CDR3: TGTGCCAGCAGCTCTAGCGGGAGGTCCGATGAGCAGTTCTTC. Amino acids: CASSSSGRSDEQFF. Full variable domain (rest looked up from reference TRBV7-2 and TRBJ2-1): GAGVSQSPSNKVTEKGKDVELRCDPISGHTALYWYRQSLGQGLEFLIYFQGNSAPDKSGLPSDRFSAERTGGSVSTLTIQRTQQEDSAVYLCASSSSGRSDEQFFGPGTRLTVL.

This clone has a single count. The chain has TRBV25-1 and TRBJ2-3; maybe TRBD2 (6 bases). This CDR3 is 13 amino acids long. The V end was cut by 5 bases, the J end by 8 bases, with 14 bases between. Germline V gene data show CDR1 as MGHDK and CDR2 as SYGVNS. Written as DNA, the CDR3 is TGTGCCAGCAGTAGTGTGGGGGGATTTACGCAGTATTTT. Its translation is CASSSVGGFTQYF.

The chain combines TRBV7-2 with TRBJ1-6; no firm D call. Germline-derived CDR1 and CDR2 are SGHTA and FQGNSA. The CDR3 has 13 residues. V lost 5 bases, J lost 7 bases, and 9 bases lay in between. CDR3: CASSLGTNSPLHF. The DNA of the CDR3 is TGTGCCAGCAGCCTTGGAACGAATTCACCCCTCCACTTT.

This rearrangement joins TRBV6-4 to TRBJ2-2, with no clear D. V shed 0 bases and J shed 3 bases, with 2 bases lying between them. This CDR3 comprises 13 residues. The germline V gene has CDR1 MRHNA and CDR2 SNTAGT. The CDR3 here is CASSDSDTGELFF. DNA for the CDR3: TGTGCCAGCAGTGACTCGGACACCGGGGAGCTGTTTTTT.

For this clone: A junction boundary mismatches the germline segment, possibly from a read error. The V gene is TRBV9, the J gene TRBJ2-1; the match to TRBD2 covers 13 bases. The CDR3 covers 14 residues. Germline assignment: CDR1 SGDLS and CDR2 YYNGEE. The DNA for the CDR3 is TGTGCTAGCAGTACTAGCGGGAGGGCCAATGAGCAGTTCTTC. It encodes CASSTSGRANEQFF. Drawing the rest from reference TRBV9 and TRBJ2-1, the complete variable domain is DSGVTQTPKHLITATGQRVTLRCSPRSGDLSVYWYQQSLDQGLQFLIQYYNGEERAKGNILERFSAQQFPDLHSELNLSSLELGDSALYFCASSTSGRANEQFFGPGTRLTVL.

The CDR3 protein is CAGGGRGEQFF. For the CDR3, the DNA is TGTGCCGGAGGAGGCCGGGGTGAGCAGTTCTTC. The gene calls are TRBV28 and TRBJ2-1, with a weak D call TRBD2 (5 bases). The CDR3 has 11 amino acids. Trimming took off 11 bases at V and 9 bases at J, with 14 bases between the two ends. In germline, CDR1 is MDHEN, CDR2 SYDVKM.

This chain links TRBV7-6 with TRBJ2-7; D might be TRBD1 or TRBD2, each matching 7 bases. V lost 2 bases and J 6 bases, leaving 23 bases between the germline ends. The CDR3 consists of 17 residues. Germline lookup yields CDR1 SGHVS and CDR2 FNYEAQ. The DNA for the CDR3 is TGTGCCAGCAGCTTATCAAGACAGGGACCGACGGGGGGCGAGCAGTACTTC. It specifies CASSLSRQGPTGGEQYF.

The chain has TRBV2 and TRBJ2-3; D possibly corresponds to TRBD1 (6 bases). V lost 6 bases, J lost 8 bases, and 15 bases lay in between. Germline CDR1 and CDR2: SNHLY and FYNNEI. The CDR3 spans 13 residues. The chain's CDR3 is CASSQRQELTQYF. In DNA, the CDR3 is TGTGCCAGCAGCCAAAGACAGGAACTTACGCAGTATTTT.

This chain joins TRBV19 and TRBJ1-2; no reliable D call. V was trimmed by 1 base and J by 8 bases, leaving 8 bases between them. CDR1 and CDR2 (germline): LNHDA, SQIVND (reference sequence). The length of the CDR3 is 12 residues. CDR3 sequence: CASSIGGLGYTF. The CDR3, as DNA: TGTGCCAGTAGTATAGGGGGATTAGGCTACACCTTC.

In DNA form, the CDR3 reads TGTGCCACCAGCGCCGAACAGGGCTGGGGGACTGAAGCTTTCTTT. It codes for CATSAEQGWGTEAFF. The V gene is TRBV15, the J gene TRBJ1-1; tentatively, D is TRBD1 (6 bases). The V and J ends lost 5 bases and 5 bases respectively, with 18 bases between them. The germline V gene encodes CDR1 LNHNV and CDR2 YYDKDF (reference sequence). The CDR3 spans 15 residues.